Following are 16 T cell receptor beta chains from one sample sequenced in a study of T cells in women clearing cervical HPV infection. Produced via immunoSEQ multiplex PCR; TCRdb's table is partial and in-frame only. The sample's table shows roughly 23,000 clones. The specimen was blood buffy coat. These receptors all stem from a woman between 18 and 69 years old with a cervical HPV16 infection that either progressed to CIN3+ or cleared (not recorded which).

On this clone: The observed sequence ends 3 residues before the CDR3 terminus, with the missing tail filled in from the germline J gene. The genes are TRBV6-7 and TRBJ2-2; 7 nucleotides line up with TRBD1. TRBV6-7 is noted as an ORF with a role that remains uncertain. The CDR3 is made up of 15 amino acids. The ends lost 5 bases at V and 3 bases at J; junction bases unmatched: 6. CDR3 in amino acids: CASSRRDRDTGELFF. The sequenced part of the CDR3 DNA is TGTGCCAGCAGTCGCCGGGACAGAGACACCGGGGAG.

In the case of this clone: The read halts 3 residues ahead of the CDR3 end, with the missing end drawn from the germline J gene. The V call is TRBV10-3, the J call TRBJ2-7; 9 bases align to TRBD1. This CDR3 has 18 residues. Germline V gene lookup returns CDR1 ENHRY and CDR2 SYGVKD. V shed 0 bases and J 2 bases; nucleotides not matched to a gene: 11. The sequenced CDR3 bases are TGTGCCATCAGTGAGTCGGATAGGACAGGGGCGTTCCCCTACGAG. Protein: CAISESDRTGAFPYE. The whole CDR3 reads CAISESDRTGAFPYEQYF.

On this clone: The CDR3 end falls 3 residues outside the read, so it is completed with the germline J gene. The chain employs TRBV2 and TRBJ1-2, with TRBD1 as a possible D gene (5 bases). Germline CDR1 SNHLY, CDR2 FYNNEI. The CDR3 is 15 amino acids. The V gene lost 8 bases and the J gene lost 1 base, with 17 bases spanning the gap. The CDR3 spells CASRRSTDLNYGYTF. The sequenced CDR3 bases are TGTGCCAGCCGGAGGTCGACAGACCTTAACTATGGC.

As to this clone: The CDR3 goes on 3 residues after the read ends, and that part is filled in from the germline J gene. The chain is built from TRBV5-1 and TRBJ2-1; 9 bases line up with TRBD1. J gave up 6 bases and V 5 bases, and 6 bases lay outside the gene matches. Germline V gives CDR1 SGHRS, CDR2 YFSETQ. The CDR3 extends over 14 amino acids. CDR3 sequence: CASRTPGQGNEQFF. The sequenced CDR3 bases are TGCGCCAGCAGGACACCGGGACAGGGCAATGAG.

Regarding this clone: The read gets to within 3 residues of the CDR3 end, and the germline J gene fills in the rest. The chain has TRBV18 and TRBJ2-2, with 7 bases identical to TRBD1. The CDR3 has 14 amino acids. Looked up from germline, CDR1 is KGHSH and CDR2 is LQKENI. The ends lost 9 bases at V and 1 base at J; junction bases unmatched: 5. The sequenced CDR3 bases are TGTGCCAGTACAGGGGCCTGGAACACCGGGGAG. Translated, it gives CASTGAWNTGE. The entire CDR3 sequence reads CASTGAWNTGELFF.

Of note for this clone: The read halts 3 residues ahead of the CDR3 end, with the missing end drawn from the germline J gene. This chain joins TRBV7-3 and TRBJ2-1; 7 nucleotides agree with TRBD1. The CDR3 has 13 residues. Losses at the gene ends were 2 bases for V and 5 bases for J; bases not matched to a gene: 0. CDR1 and CDR2 (germline): SGHTA, FQGTGA. The CDR3 loop is CASSLGTDNEQFF. Partial CDR3 DNA: TGTGCCAGCAGCTTAGGGACAGACAATGAG.

In the case of this clone: The CDR3 end is not reached by the read, which stops 3 residues before it; the germline J gene fills it in. The rearrangement joins TRBV20-1 to TRBJ2-5; the D gene is possibly TRBD1 (6 bases). This CDR3 comprises 15 residues. Trimming left V 6 bases short and J 3 bases short, with 20 bases between. CDR1 is DFQATT, CDR2 SNEGSKA, per germline (reference sequence). The CDR3 DNA, read in part, is TGCAGTGCACCGAAAATCGGGACATACGAAGAGACC. Translating it yields CSAPKIGTYEET. The whole CDR3 is CSAPKIGTYEETQYF.

Worth noting for this clone: From the germline J gene comes the end of the CDR3, since the read stops 3 residues before it. The rearrangement links TRBV5-1 to TRBJ1-4; 7 bases align to TRBD1. CDR3 length equals 15 residues. V dropped 3 bases and J dropped 7; count of bases not matched to a gene: 9. From germline, CDR1 is SGHRS and CDR2 YFSETQ. CDR3 bases read: TGCGCCAGCAGCTGGGAAGACAGGGTTTCTGAAAAA. Protein: CASSWEDRVSEK. The whole CDR3 is CASSWEDRVSEKLFF.

CDR3 sequence: CASSQDEQIYEQYF. The DNA read from the CDR3 is TGTGCCAGCAGCCAAGATGAACAGATCTACGAG. V usage is TRBV14 and J usage is TRBJ2-7; the D is unclear. The read falls 3 residues short of the CDR3 end, and the missing part is taken from the germline J gene. The CDR3 sequence is 14 residues long. V was pared by 0 bases and J by 3 bases, with 9 bases between. Looked up from germline, CDR1 is SGHDN and CDR2 is FVKESK.

About this clone itself: The read ends 3 residues shy of where the CDR3 ends; the end is completed using the germline J gene. This rearrangement joins TRBV5-1 to TRBJ1-2; 7 bases are shared with TRBD1. The CDR3 totals 18 residues. Germline CDR1 and CDR2: SGHRS and YFSETQ. The J segment lost 4 bases and the V segment lost 7 bases, leaving 22 bases of the junction unmatched. The sequenced CDR3 bases are TGCGCCAGCGCCGGATTTAGATGGTCGACAGGGTTCAGCTATGGC. Amino acid sequence: CASAGFRWSTGFSYG. From start to end, the CDR3 is CASAGFRWSTGFSYGYTF.

Comment on this clone: The sequenced fragment ends 3 residues before the CDR3 boundary, so the rest is inferred from the germline J gene. Other DNA variants within this sample encode the same CDR3. The chain employs TRBV18 and TRBJ1-3; no clear D gene. The germline gives CDR1 KGHSH, CDR2 LQKENI. Trimming left V 3 bases short and J 0 bases short, with 9 bases between. There are 15 residues in the CDR3. The CDR3 region is CASSPYGDSGNTIYF. CDR3 bases read: TGTGCCAGCTCACCGTACGGGGACTCTGGAAACACC.

Note on this clone: The observed sequence ends 3 residues before the CDR3 terminus, with the missing tail filled in from the germline J gene. The rearrangement links TRBV20-1 to TRBJ1-5, with D possibly TRBD1 on 6 matching bases. Trimming left V 3 bases short and J 3 bases short, with 18 bases between. This CDR3 comprises 16 residues. Germline V gene data show CDR1 as DFQATT and CDR2 as SNEGSKA (reference sequence). CDR3 DNA, as far as it was read: TGCAGTGCTAGGGTCGTGGGACATACACCCAATCAGCCC. Translating it yields CSARVVGHTPNQP. The full CDR3 sequence reads CSARVVGHTPNQPQHF.

Concerning this clone itself: Read coverage stops 3 residues before the CDR3 terminus; the germline J gene supplies the remainder. V is TRBV19 and J is TRBJ2-1, with 7 positions matching TRBD2. Germline V gene lookup returns CDR1 LNHDA and CDR2 SQIVND (reference sequence). The CDR3 extends over 15 amino acids. V trimming: 3 bases; J trimming: 1 base; junction bases outside the gene matches: 3. CDR3 bases read: TGTGCCAGTAGTATCGGGCGGGGGTCCTACAATGAG. This translates into CASSIGRGSYNE. The whole CDR3 is CASSIGRGSYNEQFF.

Details on this clone: The read stops 3 residues short of the end of the CDR3; the missing end is completed from the germline J gene. The V call is TRBV4-2, the J call TRBJ2-7; 8 bases fit TRBD1. The CDR3 consists of 15 residues. CDR1 is LGHNA and CDR2 is YNFKEQ in the germline V gene. Trimming removed 5 bases from V and 3 bases from J; junction bases left unmatched: 9. CDR3 loop: CASSTRTGLSYEQYF. CDR3 bases read: TGTGCCAGCAGCACCCGGACAGGGTTGAGCTACGAG.

With regard to this clone: Sequencing ends 3 residues short of the CDR3 end; the germline J gene provides the rest. The chain is built from TRBV14 and TRBJ2-2, with 8 bases matching TRBD1. Germline V gene lookup returns CDR1 SGHDN and CDR2 FVKESK. V lost 6 bases and J lost 7; bases outside the gene matches: 7. The CDR3 has 14 amino acids. The CDR3 here is CASRRNRGDGELFF. CDR3 DNA, as far as it was read: TGTGCCAGCAGGAGAAACAGGGGGGACGGGGAG. Using reference TRBV14 and TRBJ2-2 for the parts outside the CDR3, the full variable domain is EAGVTQFPSHSVIEKGQTVTLRCDPISGHDNLYWYRRVMGKEIKFLLHFVKESKQDESGMPNNRFLAERTGGTYSTLKVQPAELEDSGVYFCASRRNRGDGELFFGEGSRLTVL.

About this clone itself: The read comes to an end 3 residues before the CDR3 does, leaving the germline J gene to fill in the end. The rearrangement links TRBV18 to TRBJ1-3; possible D gene TRBD1, 5 bases. Deletions cut 3 bases from V and 3 bases from J, with 15 bases between. Germline-derived CDR1 and CDR2 are KGHSH and LQKENI. The CDR3 extends over 16 amino acids. CDR3 bases read: TGTGCCAGCTCACCTCGGATGTCACAGGTTGGAAACACC. Translation: CASSPRMSQVGNT. The whole CDR3 is CASSPRMSQVGNTIYF.